This TCR beta chain is from a study of cytomegalovirus exposure and HLA in healthy donors. Trimming took 7 bases from V and 1 from J; bases not matched to a gene: 8. Germline CDR1 is SNHLY and CDR2 is FYNNEI. This CDR3 is built from 15 residues. Regarding the study as a whole: A later analysis linked a missense variant in DCLRE1C to the trimming of TCR beta V and J genes.

For this clone: Its specificity is unknown.

The PCR contained 60 Vbeta and 13 Jbeta primers. Sequenced by immunoSEQ multiplex PCR; TCRdb stores in-frame clones only, minus some. The data contain 190,000 or so clones, more than 80% of them seen just once; the ten biggest clones take up 0.5% to 0.8%. The rearrangement links TRBV2 to TRBJ2-5, with TRBD1 identical over 8 bases. Sequencing was done on a sample of PBMCs. The sequence was collected from a boy between 10 and 17 years old in good health and CMV-seronegative. The CDR3 here is CASKLDRGGQETQYF. DNA for the CDR3: TGTGCCAGCAAGTTAGACAGGGGTGGCCAAGAGACCCAGTACTTC.